The present entry profiles one TCR beta chain with its context. The CDR3 extends over 11 amino acids. Trimming removed 3 bases at V and 3 bases at J, with 2 bases between. Per germline, CDR1 SEHNR and CDR2 FQNEAQ (reference sequence). These data come from a study of T cell responses to AZD1222 COVID-19 vaccine. Clones were sequenced by immunoSEQ multiplex PCR, and TCRdb holds only the in-frame ones, with some missing. The sample shows about 140,000 clones, 80% to 95% of them seen only once. The rearrangement links TRBV7-9 to TRBJ1-2; D is unresolved. The sequence was collected from an adult who received the AZD1222 COVID-19 vaccine. The material sequenced was peripheral blood, taken 28 days after the second AZD1222 dose. DNA of the CDR3: TGTGCCAGCAGCTTCGACTATGGCTACACCTTC. Its protein product is CASSFDYGYTF.